This T cell receptor beta chain was identified during a study of T cells in narcolepsy. Generated by immunoSEQ multiplex PCR, the TCRdb table keeps only in-frame clones and is missing some. The table includes approximately 35,000 clones, about 80% detected once. This CDR3 has 15 residues. CDR1 is LGHNA and CDR2 is YNFKEQ in the germline V gene. Trimming shortened V by 4 bases and J by 0 bases, and 9 bases separated the two germline ends. The specimen sequenced was memory (CD45RA-) CD4+ T cells from blood. This sequence was found in a human donor in good health. The chain has TRBV4-2 and TRBJ2-2; D is ambiguous. The CDR3 here is CASSRGGANTGELFF. The CDR3 DNA reads as TGTGCCAGCAGCCGCGGCGGTGCGAACACCGGGGAGCTGTTTTTT.